These T cell receptor beta chains were read from a single sample in a study of T-cell memory formation after mild COVID-19. TCRdb analysed the 5' RACE reads with MiXCR anew, one entry per CDR3 protein. The data show fewer than 450,000 distinct CDR3 sequences, 24% seen once. The sample taken for sequencing was PBMCs or a T cell subset sorted from them (not recorded which). These receptors came from an adult woman who had mild COVID-19 (a few samples of this study predate the infection). Cell type and time point are not known. Each CDR3 is given with its conserved first and last residue. The D gene is left open where the match is weak. The size of a clone is reported for some rows only, either as once, few or many, or as a class for expanded clones.

j_call	clone_size	v_call	d_call	cdr3_aa	cdr3_nt
TRBJ1-3	.	TRBV6-2/TRBV6-3	.	CASRGLGGGTLSGNTIYF	TGTGCCAGCAGAGGCCTTGGAGGCGGGACACTCTCTGGAAACACCATATATTTT
TRBJ2-2	.	TRBV29-1	TRBD2	CSASRTSTGELFF	TGCAGCGCCTCAAGGACTAGCACCGGGGAGCTGTTTTTT
TRBJ2-5	few	TRBV20-1	TRBD1	CSAKTGPETQYF	TGCAGTGCTAAGACAGGGCCGGAGACCCAGTACTTC
TRBJ2-7	.	TRBV6-5	.	CASSRYLGGSSYEQYF	TGTGCCAGCAGTCGCTACCTCGGGGGCAGCTCCTACGAGCAGTACTTC
TRBJ2-3	many	TRBV12-3/TRBV12-4	.	CASSFTGSSTDTQYF	TGTGCCAGCAGTTTTACGGGTAGTAGCACAGATACGCAGTATTTT
TRBJ2-1	few	TRBV24-1	.	CATSDSDDWGYNEQFF	TGTGCCACCAGTGATTCGGACGATTGGGGATACAATGAGCAGTTCTTC
TRBJ2-3	.	TRBV7-2	.	CASSLVGALDTQYF	TGTGCCAGCAGCTTAGTAGGGGCCTTAGATACGCAGTATTTT
TRBJ2-3	.	TRBV5-1	.	CASSLEVGGSTDTQYF	TGCGCCAGCAGCTTGGAGGTAGGAGGAAGCACAGATACGCAGTATTTT
TRBJ2-1	.	TRBV5-1	TRBD2	CASGTSGSSYNEQFF	TGCGCCAGCGGGACTAGCGGGAGTTCCTACAATGAGCAGTTCTTC
TRBJ2-5	many	TRBV7-6	.	CASSTGTQETQYF	TGTGCCAGCAGTACCGGGACTCAAGAGACCCAGTACTTC
TRBJ2-7	.	TRBV29-1	.	CSVGGQGALREQYF	TGCAGCGTTGGGGGCCAAGGGGCTTTACGCGAGCAGTACTTC
TRBJ1-1	few	TRBV12-3/TRBV12-4	.	CASLKGLRVDTEAFF	TGTGCCAGCCTGAAAGGTTTGAGGGTAGACACTGAAGCTTTCTTT
TRBJ2-3	.	TRBV2	.	CASSTRARNTQYF	TGTGCCAGCAGTACCAGAGCACGGAATACGCAGTATTTT
TRBJ1-2	.	TRBV11-2	.	CASSSQGNYGYTF	TGTGCCAGCAGCTCGCAGGGGAACTATGGCTACACCTTC
TRBJ2-2	few	TRBV18	TRBD1	CASSQGARTGELFF	TGTGCCAGCTCACAGGGGGCGCGCACCGGGGAGCTGTTTTTT
TRBJ2-4	.	TRBV29-1	.	CSVVAGVGDIQYF	TGCAGCGTTGTAGCAGGGGTGGGAGACATTCAGTACTTC
TRBJ2-1	.	TRBV19	TRBD2	CASSLIAGVSYNEQFF	TGTGCCAGTAGTCTAATAGCGGGAGTCTCCTACAATGAGCAGTTCTTC
TRBJ1-2	.	TRBV3-1	TRBD1	CASSYRTGGGYGYTF	TGTGCCAGCAGTTACCGGACAGGGGGAGGCTATGGCTACACCTTC
TRBJ2-7	few	TRBV7-2	.	CASSLNPYGQYF	TGTGCCAGCAGCTTAAATCCCTATGGGCAGTACTTC
TRBJ1-2	.	TRBV9	.	CASSVGEGSLGYTF	TGTGCCAGCAGCGTAGGAGAGGGAAGTTTGGGCTACACCTTC
TRBJ2-1	.	TRBV11-1	TRBD1	CASSQTGTDYNEQFF	TGTGCCAGCAGCCAAACCGGGACAGACTACAATGAGCAGTTCTTC
TRBJ2-7	.	TRBV5-8	TRBD2	CASSSTSFPPEQYF	TGTGCCAGCAGCTCGACTAGCTTCCCACCCGAGCAGTACTTC
TRBJ2-1	.	TRBV29-1	.	CSVSGFGNEQFF	TGCAGCGTGAGCGGATTCGGCAATGAGCAGTTCTTC
TRBJ1-2	.	TRBV5-1	.	CASSSLGINYGYTF	TGCGCAAGCAGCTCCTTAGGGATTAACTATGGCTACACCTTC
TRBJ2-7	few	TRBV12-3/TRBV12-4	TRBD2	CASSPGLAGASYEQYF	TGTGCCAGCAGTCCGGGACTAGCGGGGGCCTCCTACGAGCAGTACTTC
TRBJ1-1	once	TRBV5-1	TRBD1	CASSSGQGTEAFF	TGCGCCAGCAGCTCAGGACAGGGCACTGAAGCTTTCTTT
TRBJ1-2	few	TRBV12-3/TRBV12-4	.	CASSLNSGQGYTF	TGTGCCAGCAGTTTAAACTCTGGGCAAGGCTACACCTTC
TRBJ1-5	.	TRBV6-2/TRBV6-3	.	CASSYVLGGQPQHF	TGTGCCAGCAGTTATGTCTTAGGGGGTCAGCCCCAGCATTTT
TRBJ2-2	few	TRBV9	.	CASSVASAENTGELFF	TGTGCCAGCAGCGTAGCCTCGGCTGAAAACACCGGGGAGCTGTTTTTT
TRBJ2-1	.	TRBV2	.	CASSPRVHEQFF	TGTGCCAGCAGTCCCAGGGTCCATGAGCAGTTCTTC
TRBJ2-7	few	TRBV18	TRBD1	CASSPDPGTGSEQYF	TGTGCCAGCTCCCCGGATCCCGGGACAGGGAGTGAGCAGTACTTC
TRBJ2-2	.	TRBV4-1	.	CASSQDHGTGELFF	TGCGCCAGCAGCCAAGATCACGGCACCGGGGAGCTGTTTTTT
TRBJ2-2	.	TRBV7-3	.	CASSSRGGSATGELFF	TGTGCCAGCAGCTCCAGGGGGGGATCGGCCACCGGGGAGCTGTTTTTT
TRBJ2-1	.	TRBV7-3	TRBD1	CASSPRDRGVF	TGTGCCAGCAGCCCTAGGGACAGGGGGGTCTTC
TRBJ1-5	.	TRBV7-2	.	CASSLERIGNQPQHF	TGTGCCAGCAGCTTAGAGCGGATCGGCAATCAGCCCCAGCATTTT
TRBJ2-1	.	TRBV7-8	TRBD2	CASSFPGTSGGASRKEQFF	TGTGCCAGCAGCTTTCCCGGGACTAGCGGGGGGGCCTCCCGCAAGGAGCAGTTCTTC
TRBJ2-5	.	TRBV20-1	TRBD2	CSAGTRGLGIEGTQYF	TGCAGTGCTGGAACAAGGGGACTAGGGATAGAAGGGACCCAGTACTTC
TRBJ2-1	few	TRBV9	.	CASGGAENEQFF	TGTGCCAGCGGGGGGGCGGAGAATGAGCAGTTCTTC
TRBJ2-1	.	TRBV7-9	TRBD2	CASSLGGWTSGYNEQFF	TGTGCCAGCAGCTTAGGAGGTTGGACTAGCGGCTACAATGAGCAGTTCTTC
TRBJ1-3	.	TRBV25-1	.	CASAVGGIGNTIYF	TGTGCCAGCGCGGTAGGGGGTATTGGAAACACCATATATTTT
TRBJ2-5	.	TRBV12-3/TRBV12-4	.	CASSLQGFQETQYF	TGTGCCAGCAGTTTACAGGGGTTCCAAGAGACCCAGTACTTC
TRBJ2-1	.	TRBV5-1	.	CASSSTGEQFF	TGCGCCAGCAGCTCGACTGGTGAGCAGTTCTTC
TRBJ1-4	few	TRBV13	.	CASSPRREGGEKLFF	TGTGCCAGCAGCCCAAGAAGGGAAGGGGGAGAAAAACTGTTTTTT
TRBJ1-1	few	TRBV3-1	TRBD1	CASSQERGQVAFF	TGTGCCAGCAGCCAAGAGAGGGGGCAGGTAGCTTTCTTT
TRBJ2-7	few	TRBV3-1	.	CASSQEFAGYEQYF	TGTGCCAGCAGCCAAGAATTCGCGGGGTACGAGCAGTACTTC
TRBJ1-3	.	TRBV6-5	TRBD1	CASSMGQLVDATSGNTIYF	TGTGCCAGCAGTATGGGACAGCTCGTTGATGCCACCTCTGGAAACACCATATATTTT
TRBJ2-5	.	TRBV12-3/TRBV12-4	TRBD2	CASSLRGGADQETQYF	TGTGCCAGCAGTTTACGCGGGGGGGCTGACCAAGAGACCCAGTACTTC
TRBJ1-3	many	TRBV5-5	.	CASSRWDAEFSGNTIYF	TGTGCCAGCAGCCGATGGGACGCCGAATTCTCTGGAAACACCATATATTTT
TRBJ1-1	.	TRBV6-1	.	CASWQALSTEAFF	TGTGCCAGCTGGCAGGCGCTGTCCACTGAAGCTTTCTTT
TRBJ2-7	.	TRBV12-3/TRBV12-4	.	CASSHNYGTTPYEQYF	TGTGCCAGCAGCCATAATTACGGGACGACACCCTACGAGCAGTACTTC
TRBJ2-1	.	TRBV14	TRBD2	CASSQSLAGVDNEQFF	TGTGCCAGCAGCCAGTCCCTAGCGGGAGTTGACAATGAGCAGTTCTTC
TRBJ1-6	.	TRBV7-9	.	CASSLEGRSNSPLHF	TGTGCCAGCAGCTTAGAGGGGAGATCGAATTCACCCCTCCACTTT
TRBJ2-7	.	TRBV9	.	CASSVGQGISYEQYF	TGTGCCAGCAGCGTTGGTCAGGGCATCTCCTACGAGCAGTACTTC
TRBJ2-1	.	TRBV13	TRBD2	CACGGTGYNEQFF	TGTGCTTGCGGGGGAACGGGCTACAATGAGCAGTTCTTC
TRBJ1-1	few	TRBV2	.	CASLVQDSNTEAFF	TGTGCCAGCCTCGTCCAGGACTCGAACACTGAAGCTTTCTTT
TRBJ1-4	.	TRBV7-9	.	CASSLVHEKLFF	TGTGCCAGCAGCTTAGTTCATGAAAAACTGTTTTTT